The 12 T cell receptor beta chains below come from one sample, sequenced in a study of monozygotic twins with inflammatory bowel disease. One entry per CDR3 protein, without DNA, is what TCRdb gives after re-calling the 5' RACE reads. The sample table includes roughly 300,000 distinct CDR3 sequences. The sequencing sample was made of blood. These receptors were collected from a human donor with ulcerative colitis or Crohn's disease, or a healthy co-twin of an affected twin (not recorded which).

The chain links TRBV11-1 to TRBJ2-1; with no DNA, the TCRdb D assignment of TRBD2 cannot be verified. Germline V gene sequence: CDR1 SGHAT, CDR2 FQDESV (reference sequence). This CDR3 region has 15 residues. CDR3 protein: CASSSLAGGLREQFF.

This chain connects TRBV20-1 to TRBJ2-7; TCRdb's assignment of TRBD1 cannot be checked, as there is no DNA. The CDR3 is made up of 13 amino acids. The germline V gene has CDR1 DFQATT and CDR2 SNEGSKA (reference sequence). CDR3 loop: CSARDWGINEQYF.

The chain uses TRBV7-9 and TRBJ2-7. The CDR3 is 12 amino acids. Germline CDR1 SEHNR, CDR2 FQNEAQ (reference sequence). CDR3 amino acids: CASSLSTPEQYF.

V and J are TRBV7-2 and TRBJ1-1; absent DNA, TCRdb's TRBD1 call cannot be checked. Germline-derived CDR1 and CDR2 are SGHTA and FQGNSA. This CDR3 is built from 14 residues. This CDR3 is CASSLRSLTAEAFF.

The V gene is TRBV20-1, the J gene TRBJ2-1; there is no DNA to check the TCRdb D call of TRBD1. The germline gives CDR1 DFQATT, CDR2 SNEGSKA (reference sequence). The CDR3 is 13 residues long. CDR3 sequence: CSARSTGQNEQFF.

The rearrangement links TRBV7-2 to TRBJ2-5; TCRdb picks TRBD1, but there is no DNA to check that call. The CDR3 contains 16 residues. Germline values: CDR1 SGHTA, CDR2 FQGNSA. CDR3 region: CASSLALSGGQETQYF.

The V gene is TRBV7-7, the J gene TRBJ2-5. This CDR3 spans 13 amino acids. Germline assignment: CDR1 SSHAT and CDR2 FNYEAQ (reference sequence). CDR3 sequence reads: CASSLGHKETQYF.

The genes are TRBV12-3 or TRBV12-4 and TRBJ1-1; the TCRdb call, TRBD1, lacks DNA for checking. The CDR3 covers 16 residues. CDR3 in amino acids: CASREGAGVWNTEAFF.

The V and J genes are TRBV21-1 and TRBJ2-5; TCRdb's D call, TRBD1, is unchecked because there is no DNA. TRBV21-1 is noted as a pseudogene. CDR3 length: 17 residues. CDR3 loop: CASSKGSGQGNRETQYF.

The chain links TRBV19 to TRBJ2-1. Per the germline V gene, CDR1 is LNHDA and CDR2 is SQIVND (reference sequence). The CDR3 is 13 amino acids. Here the CDR3 reads CASSIMGFNEQFF.

The chain uses TRBV7-2 and TRBJ2-3; TCRdb proposes TRBD2, but this gene call is untestable without DNA. The CDR3 totals 14 residues. Germline lookup yields CDR1 SGHTA and CDR2 FQGNSA. This chain's CDR3 is CASSSAGDLDTQYF.

V is TRBV6-5 and J is TRBJ1-1; TCRdb's assignment of TRBD1 cannot be checked, as there is no DNA. The germline V gene encodes CDR1 MNHEY and CDR2 SVGAGI. The CDR3 runs 17 residues. CDR3 residues: CASSSLGRGGMNTEAFF.